The subject of this entry is one TCR beta chain. Germline lookup yields CDR1 MNHNS and CDR2 SASEGT. Trimming pared 3 bases from V and 0 bases from J, leaving 19 bases between. The CDR3 is 18 residues long. This sample was included in a study of shared clonotypes between healthy human individuals. Using immunoSEQ multiplex PCR, the repertoire was profiled, and TCRdb retains in-frame clones only, with some absent. The sample lists about 2.4 million clones; approximately 93% were seen once. The receptor comes from a man aged 18 to 35 in good health. Some clones in this sample may be carry-over from other donors' samples. The specimen sequenced was naive CD4+ T cells from PBMCs. The subset: CD45RA+ positively selected. The rearrangement uses TRBV6-1 and TRBJ2-3; D unresolved. The CDR3 DNA sequence: TGTGCCAGCAGTGACCCAGTGAGGTGGATTGTGAGCACAGATACGCAGTATTTT. Encoded protein: CASSDPVRWIVSTDTQYF.